This T cell receptor (beta chain) is from a study of neurological immune-mediated disorders. Sorted libraries were made with about 1 million CD4+ or CD8+ T cells. TCRdb processed the 5' RACE reads anew with MiXCR; each CDR3 protein has one entry. The data show about 55,000 distinct CDR3 sequences, under 5% seen once. There are many counts of this clonotype. The receptor's source is a woman aged 40 to 50 with multiple sclerosis. What was sequenced was CD4+ T cells from blood.

CDR3 loop: CATSDLEGQGAFNEQFF. In DNA form, the CDR3 reads TGTGCCACCAGTGATTTGGAGGGACAGGGAGCCTTCAATGAGCAGTTCTTC. The V gene is TRBV24-1, the J gene TRBJ2-1, with 9 positions matching TRBD1. Germline assignment: CDR1 KGHDR and CDR2 SFDVKD. This CDR3 contains 17 residues. The V segment lost 0 bases and the J segment 6 bases; nucleotides outside the gene matches: 8.